This is a list of T cell receptor beta chains from one sample in a study of identical twins. One entry per CDR3 protein, called by TCRdb with MiXCR from the 5' RACE reads. The data hold some 570,000 distinct CDR3 sequences, with approximately 20% observed a single time. The sample was also linked to a second study, of yellow fever vaccine responses in identical twins.

The sequencing input was CD4+ T cells sorted from blood. The receptors were gathered from a woman younger than 35 in good health. CDR3s leave out the opening cysteine and the closing phenylalanine or tryptophan. The D gene is left open where the match is weak.

J gene: TRBJ2-3; V gene: TRBV10-3; D gene: TRBD2; CDR3 protein: ASGLAGGGGTDTQY
J gene: TRBJ2-7; V gene: TRBV5-1; D gene: TRBD1; CDR3 protein: ASSPGPRQGIYEQY
J gene: TRBJ2-1; V gene: TRBV7-8; D gene: TRBD2; CDR3 protein: ASSSPGLPSYNEQF
J gene: TRBJ2-1; V gene: TRBV7-8; D gene: TRBD2; CDR3 protein: ASSSSGNSYNEQF
J gene: TRBJ1-2; V gene: TRBV5-1; D gene: -; CDR3 protein: ASSLAGATNYGYT
J gene: TRBJ1-4; V gene: TRBV20-1; D gene: -; CDR3 protein: SADSTNEKLF
J gene: TRBJ2-2; V gene: TRBV4-2; D gene: -; CDR3 protein: ASSQENTGELF
J gene: TRBJ2-1; V gene: TRBV7-9; D gene: -; CDR3 protein: ASSSKGSYNEQF
J gene: TRBJ2-3; V gene: TRBV11-2; D gene: -; CDR3 protein: ASSLDGAVRGDTQY
J gene: TRBJ1-1; V gene: TRBV12-3/TRBV12-4; D gene: -; CDR3 protein: ASSLWNTEAF